This TCR beta chain comes out of a study of T-cell reconstitution after alpha-beta-depleted transplantation in children. This CDR3 has 13 amino acids. CDR1 is MNHNS and CDR2 is SASEGT in the germline V gene. V trimming: 8 bases; J trimming: 3 bases; junction bases outside the gene matches: 4. Study-level points and caveats: Where some patients showed high TCRbeta diversity at day 60, it came from recipient T cells and thymic progenitors that had survived. About two months after transplant, alpha-beta T cells reportedly came from several hundred expanded graft clones.

This clonotype appeared a few times. Its antigen is not identified. During its preparation, the TCRbeta library received unique molecular identifiers. TCRdb called the PCR reads again in MiXCR, with one record for every CDR3 protein. The sample lists about 580,000 distinct CDR3 sequences; 23% were seen once. The sequenced sample was PBMCs, mostly from graft donor cells, obtained 360 days after TCRalphabeta/CD19-depleted stem cell transplant. The receptor was isolated from a boy under three years old who had a stem cell transplant for acute myeloid leukemia, so the T cells may come from the graft donor. This chain connects TRBV6-1 to TRBJ2-5, with 9 bases that match TRBD1. This CDR3 is CASARTGEETQYF. The CDR3 nucleotides read TGTGCCAGCGCGAGGACAGGGGAAGAGACCCAGTACTTC.